This T cell receptor (beta chain) comes out of a study of cytomegalovirus exposure and HLA in healthy donors. Study context: Unique TCR beta sequences numbering fewer than 130 million came from 150 million to 200 million T cells in an earlier analysis.

In germline, CDR1 is SGHVS, CDR2 FQNEAQ. This CDR3 contains 17 residues. A multiplex PCR was run with 60 Vbeta primers and 13 Jbeta primers. TCRdb keeps only in-frame clones here, not all; method: immunoSEQ multiplex PCR. The sample lists about 100,000 clones, around 74% occurring once. General study points: The study labeled approximately 150 TCR beta chains cytomegalovirus-associated. CMV antigen specificity of a few CMV-associated chains was confirmed in vitro.

Of note for this clone: Its cognate antigen is unknown.

This chain joins TRBV7-8 and TRBJ2-5; 8 nucleotides agree with TRBD2. The DNA end lines up better with TRBJ2-7; the J call may be wrong. This TCR came from a woman in her thirties or forties in good health and CMV-seronegative. Sample: PBMCs. The CDR3 DNA sequence: TGTGCCAGCAGCTTAACGGCGGCGGGGGGCTCCTCCTACGAGCAGTACTTC. Amino acids: CASSLTAAGGSSYEQYF.